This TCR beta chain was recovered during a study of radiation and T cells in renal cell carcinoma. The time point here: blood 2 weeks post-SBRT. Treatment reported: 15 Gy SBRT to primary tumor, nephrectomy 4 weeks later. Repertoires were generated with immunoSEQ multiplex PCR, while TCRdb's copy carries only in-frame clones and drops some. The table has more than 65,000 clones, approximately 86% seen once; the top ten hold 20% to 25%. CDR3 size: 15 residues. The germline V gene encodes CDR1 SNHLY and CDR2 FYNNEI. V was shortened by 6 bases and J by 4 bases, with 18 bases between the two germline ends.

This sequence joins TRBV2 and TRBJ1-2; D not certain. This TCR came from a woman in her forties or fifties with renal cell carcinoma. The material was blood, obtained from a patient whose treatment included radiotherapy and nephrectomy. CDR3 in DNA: TGTGCCAGCAGCTTTCAAGGCAGGACGGTCTATGGCTACACCTTC. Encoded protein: CASSFQGRTVYGYTF.